The rows below give T cell receptor beta chains drawn from one sample of a study of CD8 T cells in Susac syndrome. From the immunoSEQ multiplex PCR reads, TCRdb called clonotypes with MiXCR, one entry per CDR3 protein. The sample has some 120,000 distinct CDR3 sequences, around 94% seen once. Sequencing used CD8+ T cells from PBMCs. These receptors all come from a human donor with Susac syndrome. The CDR3 runs from the conserved cysteine through the conserved F or W. For some rows the clone size is stated as once, few or many, or as a class when expanded; others skip it.

clone size,V gene,J gene,CDR3 protein
-,TRBV7-9,TRBJ1-2,CASSPRDSEHGYTF
-,TRBV7-9,TRBJ2-7,CASSSSNLGGVYEQYF
-,TRBV30,TRBJ2-7,CAWTTGAGYEQYF
-,TRBV12-3/TRBV12-4,TRBJ2-7,CASSLDGQGRYEQYF
-,TRBV2,TRBJ1-1,CASSEYAVTPNTEAFF
-,TRBV2,TRBJ2-6,CASSEEGEILSGANVLTF
-,TRBV30,TRBJ1-1,CAWRTGTGGLDTEAFF
-,TRBV11-2,TRBJ1-1,CATLGRQNTEAFF
-,TRBV6-1,TRBJ2-1,CASSESSGQGGNEQFF
-,TRBV25-1,TRBJ2-1,CASSDSGVSYNEQFF
-,TRBV12-3/TRBV12-4,TRBJ2-3,CASSYQGGLTDTQYF
-,TRBV9,TRBJ2-4,CASSAGTGDIQYF
-,TRBV12-3/TRBV12-4,TRBJ1-2,CASSLGASNPNYGYTF
-,TRBV24-1,TRBJ2-1,CATERRDRVIDNEQFF
-,TRBV7-9,TRBJ1-1,CASTEGGTEAFF
-,TRBV7-8,TRBJ2-5,CASSSRRGRAQETQYF
-,TRBV6-5,TRBJ2-3,CASSYDRSPPVADTQYF
-,TRBV2,TRBJ2-2,CASNAATENTGELFF
-,TRBV7-8,TRBJ1-1,CASSRYRSNTEAFF
-,TRBV25-1,TRBJ2-5,CASSEETQYF
-,TRBV12-3/TRBV12-4,TRBJ2-7,CASSPRDRLGPYYEQYF
-,TRBV24-1,TRBJ2-3,CATSKGAVDTQYF
-,TRBV27,TRBJ1-2,CASSLSRGQGLPNYGYTF
-,TRBV19,TRBJ1-1,CASSTGQGGTEAFF
-,TRBV6-2/TRBV6-3,TRBJ1-1,CASSYSTAGAPLIGTEAFF
-,TRBV5-1,TRBJ2-2,CASSWFFVPGELFF
-,TRBV20-1,TRBJ2-7,CSAKTGTGEVEQYF
-,TRBV15,TRBJ2-7,CATSRDRPPYEQYF
many,TRBV5-8,TRBJ2-1,CASSQLAGGTYNEQFF
-,TRBV13,TRBJ2-5,CASSLGQGAKETQYF
-,TRBV9,TRBJ2-5,CASSSSGTGKETQYF
few,TRBV3-1,TRBJ1-2,CASSRARDYGYTF
once,TRBV3-1,TRBJ1-2,CASSQGGNGYTF
once,TRBV5-6,TRBJ1-1,CASSFGSGGLTEAFF
-,TRBV2,TRBJ2-7,CASSEVASGAENGDEQYF
-,TRBV28,TRBJ2-7,CASSFKVVKQYF
-,TRBV12-3/TRBV12-4,TRBJ1-2,CASSLGEWLGGYTF
-,TRBV7-3,TRBJ2-7,CASSLEGANTYEQYF
-,TRBV27,TRBJ1-2,CAAAGTNYGYTF
-,TRBV4-1,TRBJ2-7,CASSQQGPGSYEQYF